A selection of T cell receptor beta chains follows, all from one sample in a study of blood T cells in healthy people across ages. TCRdb analysed the 5' RACE reads with MiXCR anew, one entry per CDR3 protein. The sample lists hundreds of thousands of distinct CDR3 sequences; 32% were seen once. Sequenced: blood. The receptors derive from a woman older than 75 in good health. CDR3s include the opening cysteine and the closing phenylalanine or tryptophan. The D gene is left open where the match is weak. For some rows the clone size is stated as once, few or many, or as a class when expanded; others skip it.

many - TRBJ1-2 TRBV7-2 CASRVAGSHGYTF TGTGCCAGCAGAGTCGCGGGGTCACATGGCTACACCTTC
- TRBD1 TRBJ2-7 TRBV7-2 CASSLRTGYYEQYF TGTGCCAGCAGCTTAAGGACAGGTTACTACGAGCAGTACTTC
many TRBD1 TRBJ1-2 TRBV27 CASSLSAWDRALGYTF TGTGCCAGCAGTTTATCGGCTTGGGACAGGGCACTGGGCTACACCTTC
many - TRBJ1-5 TRBV4-1 CASSQDPGQLNQPQHF TGCGCCAGCAGCCAAGATCCGGGGCAGCTCAATCAGCCCCAGCATTTT
- - TRBJ2-7 TRBV29-1 CSVERGGEQYF TGCAGCGTTGAGAGGGGGGGCGAGCAGTACTTC
many - TRBJ2-1 TRBV9 CASSVGAGAINEQFF TGTGCCAGCAGCGTAGGTGCGGGGGCCATCAATGAGCAGTTCTTC
many - TRBJ2-3 TRBV5-1 CASSWGSYTDTQYF TGCGCCAGCAGCTGGGGGTCTTACACAGATACGCAGTATTTT
many TRBD1 TRBJ2-5 TRBV6-5 CASSQGQGRAQYF TGTGCCAGCAGTCAAGGACAGGGACGCGCCCAGTACTTC
- TRBD2 TRBJ2-3 TRBV7-3 CASSLTRGLAGGPGTDTQYF TGTGCCAGCAGCTTAACAAGAGGACTAGCGGGGGGGCCGGGAACAGATACGCAGTATTTT
many - TRBJ2-3 TRBV18 CASSPEGRRTDTQYF TGTGCCAGCTCACCAGAGGGTCGGAGGACAGATACGCAGTATTTT
many - TRBJ2-1 TRBV7-2 CASSTPTGNYNEQFF TGTGCCAGCAGCACTCCGACAGGTAACTACAATGAGCAGTTCTTC
many TRBD2 TRBJ2-3 TRBV7-9 CASSRRGGPLAPDTQYF TGTGCCAGCAGCAGGCGGGGGGGCCCACTCGCACCCGATACGCAGTATTTT
- TRBD2 TRBJ2-3 TRBV7-9 CASSLVPSGGSTDTQYF TGTGCCAGCAGCTTAGTACCGAGCGGGGGTAGCACAGATACGCAGTATTTT
- - TRBJ2-7 TRBV20-1 CSAPPGHGYEQYF TGCAGTGCTCCGCCGGGGCATGGCTACGAGCAGTACTTC
many TRBD1 TRBJ2-5 TRBV7-3 CASSLGQGVETQYF TGTGCCAGCAGCTTAGGACAGGGGGTGGAGACCCAGTACTTC
many - TRBJ2-1 TRBV6-2/TRBV6-3 CASILSGGQWNEQFF TGTGCCAGCATCCTATCGGGGGGCCAGTGGAATGAGCAGTTCTTC
- - TRBJ2-2 TRBV7-2 CASSLKRGTNTGELFF TGTGCCAGCAGCTTAAAACGGGGCACGAACACCGGGGAGCTGTTTTTT
many TRBD2 TRBJ2-3 TRBV12-3/TRBV12-4 CASGLAGELHTQYF TGTGCCAGCGGACTAGCGGGGGAGCTGCATACGCAGTATTTT
- - TRBJ2-3 TRBV12-3/TRBV12-4 CASSFFMGSTDTRYF TGTGCCAGCAGTTTTTTTATGGGTAGCACAGATACGCGGTATTTT
few TRBD1 TRBJ1-2 TRBV6-6 CASSYAWDRVRGGYTF TGTGCCAGCAGTTACGCCTGGGACAGGGTTCGGGGTGGCTACACCTTC
- - TRBJ1-2 TRBV10-3 CAISKSPGRDGYTF TGTGCCATCAGTAAGTCGCCAGGGAGGGATGGCTACACCTTC
many - TRBJ1-6 TRBV7-9 CASSPGSRVNSPLHF TGTGCCAGCAGCCCCGGGTCTCGAGTGAATTCACCCCTCCACTTT
- - TRBJ2-7 TRBV7-2 CASSLEAGTYEQYF TGTGCCAGCAGCTTAGAGGCAGGGACCTACGAGCAGTACTTC
- TRBD2 TRBJ2-3 TRBV29-1 CSVVRAGDTDTQYF TGCAGCGTTGTTAGAGCGGGAGACACAGATACGCAGTATTTT
many - TRBJ2-3 TRBV20-1 CSAPALPGTDTQYF TGCAGTGCACCCGCCCTACCGGGAACAGATACGCAGTATTTT
many - TRBJ1-2 TRBV20-1 CSASLSGGYTF TGCAGTGCTAGTTTATCTGGTGGCTACACCTTC
- - TRBJ1-1 TRBV28 CASSFGLGRAGKNTEAFF TGTGCCAGCAGTTTCGGTCTGGGCAGGGCCGGAAAGAACACTGAAGCTTTCTTT
- - TRBJ2-6 TRBV7-8 CASSLVELSSGANVLTF TGCGCCAGCAGCTTAGTGGAATTGAGCTCTGGGGCCAACGTCCTGACTTTC
- TRBD1 TRBJ1-1 TRBV5-1 CASSSRTGEMVYTEAFF TGCGCCAGCAGCTCGCGGACAGGGGAAATGGTGTACACTGAAGCTTTCTTT
many - TRBJ2-1 TRBV30 CAWNTRGYNEQFF TGTGCCTGGAATACCCGGGGTTACAATGAGCAGTTCTTC
- - TRBJ2-1 TRBV6-2/TRBV6-3 CASSYHINRGGSYNEQFF TGTGCCAGCAGTTATCACATTAACAGGGGGGGGTCCTACAATGAGCAGTTCTTC
many - TRBJ1-2 TRBV5-1 CASSELAGSAHGYTF TGCGCCAGCTCAGAATTGGCGGGTTCCGCTCATGGCTACACCTTC
many - TRBJ1-6 TRBV4-2 CASSQDPRVGSPLHF TGTGCCAGCAGCCAAGATCCTAGGGTGGGCTCACCCCTCCACTTT
- TRBD1 TRBJ2-1 TRBV5-1 CASSSPGTVSVRVNEQFF TGCGCCAGCAGCTCCCCCGGGACAGTCTCTGTGCGGGTAAATGAGCAGTTCTTC
few TRBD1 TRBJ2-4 TRBV18 CASSPDRGGQQYF TGTGCCAGCTCGCCCGACAGGGGGGGACAGCAGTACTTC
many - TRBJ2-7 TRBV7-2 CASRTAPQFEQYF TGTGCCAGCAGGACAGCCCCCCAGTTCGAGCAGTACTTC
- - TRBJ2-7 TRBV20-1 CSVLLSESYEQYF TGCAGTGTTCTCTTATCTGAATCCTACGAGCAGTACTTT
- - TRBJ2-5 TRBV29-1 CSGSGNQETQYF TGCAGCGGATCAGGGAACCAAGAGACCCAGTACTTC
- - TRBJ1-1 TRBV9 CTSSASRGLNTEAFF TGTACCAGCAGCGCCTCGCGGGGGTTGAACACTGAAGCTTTCTTT
- TRBD2 TRBJ2-5 TRBV7-2 CASSERGPQETQYF TGTGCCAGCAGCGAGCGGGGGCCCCAAGAGACCCAGTACTTC
- - TRBJ2-1 TRBV21-1 CASSFRQRSSYNEQFF TGTGCCAGCAGCTTTAGACAGCGGAGCTCCTACAATGAGCAGTTCTTC
- - TRBJ1-1 TRBV6-1 CASSNVLLGAAGAYTNTEAFF TGTGCCAGCAGCAACGTTTTGTTGGGGGCCGCAGGGGCATACACGAACACTGAAGCTTTCTTT